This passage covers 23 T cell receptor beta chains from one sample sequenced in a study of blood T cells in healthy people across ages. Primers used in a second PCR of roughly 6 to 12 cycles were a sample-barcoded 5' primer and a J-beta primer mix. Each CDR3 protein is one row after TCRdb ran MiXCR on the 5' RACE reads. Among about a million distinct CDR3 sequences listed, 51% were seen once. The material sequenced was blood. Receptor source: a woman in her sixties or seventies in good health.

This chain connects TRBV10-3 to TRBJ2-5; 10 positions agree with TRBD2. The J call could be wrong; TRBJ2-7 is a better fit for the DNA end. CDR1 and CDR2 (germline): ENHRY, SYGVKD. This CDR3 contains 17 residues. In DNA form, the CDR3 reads TGTGCCATCAGTGACCTATCGGTAGCGGGAGGAAACCACGAGCAGTACTTC. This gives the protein CAISDLSVAGGNHEQYF.

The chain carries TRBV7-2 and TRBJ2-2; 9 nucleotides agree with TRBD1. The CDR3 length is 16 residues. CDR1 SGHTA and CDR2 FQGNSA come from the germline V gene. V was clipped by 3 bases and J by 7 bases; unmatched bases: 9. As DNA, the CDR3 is TGTGCCAGCAGCTTTACAGACAGGGGGAGGCGCGGGGAGCTGTTTTTT. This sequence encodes CASSFTDRGRRGELFF.

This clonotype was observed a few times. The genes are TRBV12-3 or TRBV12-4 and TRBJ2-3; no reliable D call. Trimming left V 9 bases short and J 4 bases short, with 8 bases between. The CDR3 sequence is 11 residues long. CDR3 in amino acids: CARVWADTQYF. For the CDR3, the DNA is TGTGCCAGAGTGTGGGCAGATACGCAGTATTTT.

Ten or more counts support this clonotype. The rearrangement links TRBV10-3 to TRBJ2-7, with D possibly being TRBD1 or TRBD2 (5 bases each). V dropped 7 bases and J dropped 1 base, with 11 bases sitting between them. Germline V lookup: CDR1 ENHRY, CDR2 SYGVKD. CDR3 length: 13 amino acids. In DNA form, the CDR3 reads TGTGCCATCAACGGGGACGGATCCTACGAGCAGTACTTC. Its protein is CAINGDGSYEQYF.

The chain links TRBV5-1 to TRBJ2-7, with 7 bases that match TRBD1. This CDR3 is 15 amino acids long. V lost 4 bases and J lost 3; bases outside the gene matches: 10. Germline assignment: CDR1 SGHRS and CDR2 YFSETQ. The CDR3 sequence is CASSPSTGIYYEQYF. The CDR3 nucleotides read TGCGCCAGCAGCCCGTCGACAGGGATTTACTACGAGCAGTACTTC.

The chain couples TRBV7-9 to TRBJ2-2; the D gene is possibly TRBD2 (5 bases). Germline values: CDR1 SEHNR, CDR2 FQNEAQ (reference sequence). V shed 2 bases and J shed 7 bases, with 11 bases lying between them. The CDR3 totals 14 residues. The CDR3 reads CASSLKGAVGELFF. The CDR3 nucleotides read TGTGCCAGCAGCTTAAAAGGAGCGGTCGGGGAGCTGTTTTTT. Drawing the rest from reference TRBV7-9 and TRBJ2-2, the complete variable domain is DTGVSQNPRHKITKRGQNVTFRCDPISEHNRLYWYRQTLGQGPEFLTYFQNEAQLEKSRLLSDRFSAERPKGSFSTLEIQRTEQGDSAMYLCASSLKGAVGELFFGEGSRLTVL.

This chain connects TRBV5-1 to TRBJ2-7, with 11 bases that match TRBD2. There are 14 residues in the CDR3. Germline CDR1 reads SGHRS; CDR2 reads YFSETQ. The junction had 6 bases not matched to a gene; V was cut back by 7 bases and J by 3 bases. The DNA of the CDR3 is TGCGCCAGCGGTTTGACTAGCGGGAACTACGAGCAGTACTTC. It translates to CASGLTSGNYEQYF.

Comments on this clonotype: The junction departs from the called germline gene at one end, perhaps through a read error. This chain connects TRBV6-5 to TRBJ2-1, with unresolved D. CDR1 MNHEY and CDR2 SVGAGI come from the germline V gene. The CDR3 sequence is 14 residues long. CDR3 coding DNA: TGTGCCAGCAGTTCTAGGAGCTCCCACAATGAGCAGTTCTTC. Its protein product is CASSSRSSHNEQFF.

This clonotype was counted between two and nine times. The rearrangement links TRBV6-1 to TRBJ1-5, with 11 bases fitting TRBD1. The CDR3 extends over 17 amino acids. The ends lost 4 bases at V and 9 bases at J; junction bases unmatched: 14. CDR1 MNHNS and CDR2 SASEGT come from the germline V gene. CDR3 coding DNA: TGTGCCAGCAGTGCCGCCGGGACAGGGGGTTTTTTGGGGCCCCAGCATTTT. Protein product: CASSAAGTGGFLGPQHF.

The CDR3 DNA follows: TGTGCCAGCAGCCACGGGGAGGGGCTCTACGAGCAGTACTTC. It specifies CASSHGEGLYEQYF. The chain uses TRBV3-1 and TRBJ2-7, with 7 bases matching TRBD2. With 3 bases clipped from V and 3 bases from J, the junction kept 5 bases outside the gene matches. This CDR3 is built from 14 residues. Germline V gene sequence: CDR1 LGHDT, CDR2 YNNKEL (reference sequence).

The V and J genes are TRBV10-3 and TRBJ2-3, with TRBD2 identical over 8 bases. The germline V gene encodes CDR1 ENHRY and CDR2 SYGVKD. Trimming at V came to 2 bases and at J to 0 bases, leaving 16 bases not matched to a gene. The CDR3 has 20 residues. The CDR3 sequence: CAISEPVGPLREESTDTQYF. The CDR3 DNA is TGTGCCATCAGTGAGCCCGTGGGCCCTTTGCGGGAGGAAAGCACAGATACGCAGTATTTT.

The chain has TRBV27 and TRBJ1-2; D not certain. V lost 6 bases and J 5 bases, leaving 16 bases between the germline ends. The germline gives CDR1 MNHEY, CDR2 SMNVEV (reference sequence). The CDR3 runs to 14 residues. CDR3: CASSRSYTAYGYTF. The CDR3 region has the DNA TGTGCCAGCAGCCGAAGCTATACCGCTTATGGCTACACCTTC.

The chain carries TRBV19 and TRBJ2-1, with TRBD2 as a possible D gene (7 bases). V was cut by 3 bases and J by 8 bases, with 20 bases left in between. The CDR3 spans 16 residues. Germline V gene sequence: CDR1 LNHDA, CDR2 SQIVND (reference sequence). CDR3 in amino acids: CASSMAGDIPTDEQFF. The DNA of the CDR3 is TGTGCCAGTAGTATGGCGGGGGACATTCCTACTGATGAGCAGTTCTTC.

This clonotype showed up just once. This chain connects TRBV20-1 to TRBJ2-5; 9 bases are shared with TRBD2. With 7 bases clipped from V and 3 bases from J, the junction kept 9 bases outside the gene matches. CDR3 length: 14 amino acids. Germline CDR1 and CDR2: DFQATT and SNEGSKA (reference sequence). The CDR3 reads CSVLASGTKETQYF. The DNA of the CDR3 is TGCAGTGTTTTAGCTAGCGGGACTAAAGAGACCCAGTACTTC.

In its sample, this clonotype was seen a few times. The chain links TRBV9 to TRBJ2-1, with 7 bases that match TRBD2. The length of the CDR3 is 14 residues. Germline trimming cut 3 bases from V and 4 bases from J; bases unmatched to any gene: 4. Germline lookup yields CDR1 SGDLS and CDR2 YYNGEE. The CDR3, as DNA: TGTGCCAGCAGCGAACCTAGCGGATACAATGAGCAGTTCTTC. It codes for CASSEPSGYNEQFF.

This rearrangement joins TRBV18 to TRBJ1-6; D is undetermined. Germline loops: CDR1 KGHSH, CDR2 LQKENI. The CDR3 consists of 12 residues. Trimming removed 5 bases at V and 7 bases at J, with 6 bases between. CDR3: CASSTQNSPLHF. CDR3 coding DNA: TGTGCCAGCTCAACCCAGAATTCACCCCTCCACTTT.

The CDR3 nucleotides read TGTGCCAGCAAACTAGCGGGCTCTGGCTCCTACGAGCAGTACTTC. This encodes CASKLAGSGSYEQYF. This chain connects TRBV28 to TRBJ2-7; TRBD2 aligns across 9 bases. The junction had 7 bases not matched to a gene; V was cut back by 7 bases and J by 0 bases. The CDR3 extends over 15 amino acids. The germline V gene encodes CDR1 MDHEN and CDR2 SYDVKM.

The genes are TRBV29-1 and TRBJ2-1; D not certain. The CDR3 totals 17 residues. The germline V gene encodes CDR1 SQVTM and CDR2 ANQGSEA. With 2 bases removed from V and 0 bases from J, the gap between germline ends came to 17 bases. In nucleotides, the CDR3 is TGCAGCGTTGAAAACTTGGTGGGCTGCCTCTCCTACAATGAGCAGTTCTTC. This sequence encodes CSVENLVGCLSYNEQFF.

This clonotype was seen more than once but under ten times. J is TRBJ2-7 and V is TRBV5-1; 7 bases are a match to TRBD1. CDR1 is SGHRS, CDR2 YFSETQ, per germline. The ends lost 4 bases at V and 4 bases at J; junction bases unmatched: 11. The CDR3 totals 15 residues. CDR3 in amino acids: CASSTTGAFGYEQYF. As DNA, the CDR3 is TGCGCCAGCAGCACAACAGGGGCGTTCGGATACGAGCAGTACTTC.

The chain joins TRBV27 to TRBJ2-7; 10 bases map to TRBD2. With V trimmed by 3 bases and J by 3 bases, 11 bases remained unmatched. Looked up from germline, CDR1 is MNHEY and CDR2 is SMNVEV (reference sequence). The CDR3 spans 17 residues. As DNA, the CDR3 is TGTGCCAGCAGTTTCCAGAGCGGGAGGGCCCTTATCTACGAGCAGTACTTC. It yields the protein CASSFQSGRALIYEQYF.

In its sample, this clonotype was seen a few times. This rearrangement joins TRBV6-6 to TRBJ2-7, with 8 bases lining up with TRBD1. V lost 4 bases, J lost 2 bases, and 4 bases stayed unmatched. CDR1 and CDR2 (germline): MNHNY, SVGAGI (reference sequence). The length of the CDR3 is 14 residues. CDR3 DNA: TGTGCCAGCAGTTCGGACAGGGCCGCCTACGAGCAGTACTTC. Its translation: CASSSDRAAYEQYF.

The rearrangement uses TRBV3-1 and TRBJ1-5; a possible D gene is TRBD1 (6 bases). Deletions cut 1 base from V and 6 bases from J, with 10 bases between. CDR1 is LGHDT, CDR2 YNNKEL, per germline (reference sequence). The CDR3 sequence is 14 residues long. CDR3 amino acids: CASSQVQGSQPQHF. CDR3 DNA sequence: TGTGCCAGCAGCCAAGTACAGGGCTCTCAGCCCCAGCATTTT.

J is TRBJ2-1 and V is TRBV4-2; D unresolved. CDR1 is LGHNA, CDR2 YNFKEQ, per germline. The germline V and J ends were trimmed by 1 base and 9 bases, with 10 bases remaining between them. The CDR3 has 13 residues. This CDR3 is CASSQVPKGEQFF. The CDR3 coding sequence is TGTGCCAGCAGCCAAGTACCCAAGGGTGAGCAGTTCTTC.